This TCR beta chain was found in a study of control samples from healthy donors and cancer patients. J gave up 9 bases and V 7 bases, and 9 bases lay outside the gene matches. Germline V CDR1 and CDR2: WNHNN, SYGVQD (reference sequence). The CDR3 is 13 residues long. The protocol was immunoSEQ multiplex PCR, while the TCRdb copy is restricted to in-frame clones and leaves out a portion. Of approximately 71,000 clones in the sample, under 90% were seen once. The TCR was taken from a man aged 55 to 70 with lung cancer. V is TRBV10-1 and J is TRBJ2-1, with 7 bases aligning to TRBD2. The sequencing sample was made of PBMCs. The CDR3 loop is CASKGTTGGEQFF. In nucleotides, the CDR3 is TGCGCCAGCAAAGGGACGACGGGGGGTGAGCAGTTCTTC.